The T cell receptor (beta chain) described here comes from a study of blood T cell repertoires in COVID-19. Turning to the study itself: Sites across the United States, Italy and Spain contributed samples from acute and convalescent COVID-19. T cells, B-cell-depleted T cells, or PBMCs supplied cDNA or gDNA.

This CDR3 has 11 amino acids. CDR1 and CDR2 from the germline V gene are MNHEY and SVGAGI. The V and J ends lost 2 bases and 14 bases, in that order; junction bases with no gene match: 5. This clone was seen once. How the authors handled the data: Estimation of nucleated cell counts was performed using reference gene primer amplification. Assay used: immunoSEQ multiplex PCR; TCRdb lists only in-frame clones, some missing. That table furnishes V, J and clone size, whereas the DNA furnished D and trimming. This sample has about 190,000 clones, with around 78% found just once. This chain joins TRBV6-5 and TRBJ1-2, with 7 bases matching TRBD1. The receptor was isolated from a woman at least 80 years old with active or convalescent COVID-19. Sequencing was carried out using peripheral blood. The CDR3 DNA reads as TGTGCCAGCAGTTACGCGGACAGGCAGACCTTC. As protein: CASSYADRQTF.